This T cell receptor (beta chain) was profiled in a study of siplizumab effects on memory and regulatory T cells. Regarding the study as a whole: Proliferating Tregs from siplizumab cultures lacked functional confirmation of suppression. Unstimulated subsets accounted for the mapping of only a minor share of the clones that were alloreactive. Memory T cells appeared less diverse than naive cells, which seemed to contribute substantially to alloresponse.

Germline V gives CDR1 SGHTA, CDR2 FQGTGA. The trim removed 5 bases at V and 3 bases at J, leaving 22 bases unmatched. CDR3 length: 21 amino acids. Produced via immunoSEQ multiplex PCR; TCRdb's table is partial and in-frame only. The top ten hold 15% to 20% of the sample, which has about 50,000 clones, over 90% seen once. To note about this clone: Its cognate antigen is unknown.

V and J are TRBV7-3 and TRBJ2-3; 11 positions agree with TRBD2. This TCR was recovered from a human donor in good health. Material for sequencing was CD8+ T cells sorted from blood. This CDR3 is CASSQPGQILAGVVGTDTQYF. The CDR3 DNA sequence: TGTGCCAGCAGCCAACCGGGACAGATACTAGCGGGAGTCGTAGGGACAGATACGCAGTATTTT.